These 3 T cell receptor beta chains originate from one sample sequenced in a study of metastatic and nonmetastatic thyroid tumors. TCRdb re-called the PCR reads with MiXCR. Of around 21,000 clones in the sample, 20% to 25% are singletons; the top ten hold more than 9%. Patients had received no treatment of any kind before thyroid surgery. Material for sequencing was tumor tissue. The source of these receptors is a male donor with papillary thyroid cancer or a benign thyroid nodule (not recorded which). Some clones in this sample may be carry-over from other donors' samples.

This clone was seen repeatedly, ten times or more. The DNA for the CDR3 is TGTGCCAGTAGTGTGACTGGGGTGGCTCAGCCCCAGCATTTT. Translating gives CASSVTGVAQPQHF. V gene TRBV19 combines with J gene TRBJ1-5; D is unresolved. The V and J ends lost 5 bases and 6 bases respectively, with 14 bases between them. Per germline, CDR1 LNHDA and CDR2 SQIVND (reference sequence). There are 14 residues in the CDR3.

This clone has only one observation. This chain connects TRBV7-9 to TRBJ1-2, with a tentative D call TRBD1 (5 bases). This CDR3 spans 13 amino acids. Germline lookup yields CDR1 SEHNR and CDR2 FQNEAQ (reference sequence). The V gene lost 5 bases and the J gene lost 1 base, with 8 bases spanning the gap. In DNA, the CDR3 is TGTGCCAGCAGCCCAGGGCTTAACTATGGCTACACCTTC. Amino acid sequence: CASSPGLNYGYTF.

The table lists this clone with many counts. This chain uses TRBV7-9 with TRBJ2-7, with TRBD1 matching over 10 bases. V lost 4 bases to trimming and J lost 3 bases; unmatched junction nucleotides: 6. The CDR3 is 15 residues long. Per germline, CDR1 SEHNR and CDR2 FQNEAQ (reference sequence). The CDR3 DNA reads as TGTGCCAGCAGCTCCCGGGACAGGGGATACTACGAGCAGTACTTC. Its translation is CASSSRDRGYYEQYF.